A selection of T cell receptor beta chains follows, all from one sample in a study of regulatory T cells in long-lasting Graves disease. TCRdb re-called the multiplex PCR reads with MiXCR, one entry per CDR3 protein. The data hold roughly 400,000 distinct CDR3 sequences, with around 20% observed a single time. The sample here was peripheral blood mononuclear cells (PBMCs), taken when the disease was refractory, from a patient treated with antithyroid drugs. The receptor set was obtained from a female donor with Graves disease. The CDR3 runs from the conserved cysteine through the conserved F or W. The D gene is left open where the match is weak. Clone size appears in some rows only: once, few, many, or a class for an expanded clone.

V	size	D	J	CDR3	DNA
TRBV10-3	NA	NA	TRBJ2-5	CAISESLQETQYF	TGTGCCATCAGTGAGTCGCTCCAAGAGACCCAGTACTTC
TRBV11-3	many	NA	TRBJ1-1	CASSLTTGTEAFF	TGTGCCAGCAGCTTGACTACCGGCACTGAAGCTTTCTTT
TRBV19	NA	NA	TRBJ1-3	CASRRRTDAGNTIYF	TGTGCCAGTAGGCGTAGGACGGACGCTGGAAACACCATATATTTT
TRBV19	NA	TRBD2	TRBJ2-2	CASSSTTIAGGPGGELFF	TGTGCCAGTAGTTCGACGACTATAGCGGGAGGGCCCGGCGGGGAGCTGTTTTTT
TRBV28	many	TRBD1	TRBJ1-2	CASSTGGDGYTF	TGTGCCAGCAGCACAGGGGGCGATGGCTACACCTTC
TRBV9	many	NA	TRBJ2-4	CASSVGGNQNIQYF	TGTGCCAGCAGCGTTGGTGGGAATCAAAACATTCAGTACTTC
TRBV7-9	few	NA	TRBJ1-2	CASSLYGFGDGSNYGYTF	TGTGCCAGCAGCTTATATGGATTTGGGGACGGCAGCAACTATGGCTACACCTTC
TRBV28	NA	NA	TRBJ2-1	CASSWSGIDNEQFF	TGTGCCAGCAGTTGGTCGGGGATCGACAATGAGCAGTTCTTC
TRBV10-1	many	NA	TRBJ1-6	CASSDGTEGDNSPLHF	TGCGCCAGCAGTGATGGGACCGAGGGTGATAATTCACCCCTCCACTTT
TRBV7-2	few	NA	TRBJ1-5	CASSLSGGHDQPQHF	TGTGCCAGCAGCCTATCGGGGGGGCATGATCAGCCCCAGCATTTT
TRBV2	many	NA	TRBJ1-2	CASSEHGGLYGYTF	TGTGCCAGCAGTGAACATGGGGGACTCTATGGCTACACCTTC
TRBV6-1	many	NA	TRBJ2-7	CASGQGSYEQYF	TGTGCCAGCGGGCAGGGTTCCTACGAGCAGTACTTC
TRBV18	NA	TRBD1	TRBJ2-7	CASSLKGQGPHYQQYF	TGTGCCAGCTCACTCAAAGGACAGGGTCCTCACTACCAGCAGTACTTC
TRBV10-3	NA	NA	TRBJ2-2	CANSRGRGTGELFF	TGTGCCAACTCCAGGGGACGTGGGACCGGGGAGCTGTTTTTT
TRBV11-2	many	NA	TRBJ2-7	CASSLESELDYEQYF	TGTGCCAGCAGCTTAGAGTCGGAGTTGGACTACGAGCAGTACTTC
TRBV2	NA	TRBD2	TRBJ2-3	CAGSYGTSASDTQYF	TGTGCCGGCAGTTATGGGACTAGCGCGTCAGATACGCAGTATTTT
TRBV20-1	NA	TRBD1	TRBJ2-7	CSARDPGGNNEQYF	TGCAGTGCTAGAGACCCAGGGGGAAATAATGAGCAGTACTTC
TRBV2	many	NA	TRBJ2-5	CASKDRTGINLGETQYF	TGTGCCAGCAAAGATAGGACGGGGATTAACCTCGGAGAGACCCAGTACTTC
TRBV7-2	NA	NA	TRBJ2-7	CASSPPGRSTYEQYF	TGTGCCAGCAGCCCGCCGGGACGGTCTACCTACGAGCAGTACTTC
TRBV29-1	NA	NA	TRBJ2-2	CSVDDYVTGELFF	TGCAGCGTCGACGACTATGTCACCGGGGAGCTGTTTTTT
TRBV6-1	NA	NA	TRBJ1-1	CASVGPGMNTEAFF	TGTGCCAGCGTGGGTCCAGGAATGAACACTGAAGCTTTCTTT
TRBV12-3/TRBV12-4	many	TRBD1	TRBJ1-5	CASSYGTGVPQHF	TGTGCCAGCAGTTACGGAACAGGGGTTCCCCAGCATTTT
TRBV12-3/TRBV12-4	many	NA	TRBJ2-7	CASSSLGPYEQYF	TGTGCCAGCAGCTCCTTAGGGCCCTACGAGCAGTACTTC
TRBV3-1	many	NA	TRBJ2-5	CASSQDPGEETQYF	TGTGCCAGCAGCCAAGACCCAGGGGAAGAGACCCAGTACTTC
TRBV20-1	many	NA	TRBJ1-2	CSAERRGGGYTF	TGCAGTGCTGAACGACGGGGAGGCGGCTACACCTTC
TRBV29-1	few	TRBD2	TRBJ2-7	CSVVGGDNIYEQYF	TGCAGCGTTGTGGGAGGGGATAATATTTACGAGCAGTACTTC
TRBV28	NA	NA	TRBJ2-3	CASSYVLGGPTDTQYF	TGTGCCAGCAGTTATGTCCTAGGAGGGCCTACCGATACGCAGTATTTT
TRBV10-1	NA	NA	TRBJ1-4	CASSDPPGHFNEKLFF	TGCGCCAGCAGTGACCCCCCGGGACACTTTAATGAAAAACTGTTTTTT
TRBV7-9	few	NA	TRBJ2-7	CASRPGGAAYEQYF	TGTGCCAGCAGGCCTGGGGGGGCCGCTTACGAGCAGTACTTC
TRBV20-1	NA	TRBD1	TRBJ2-7	CSAFGTESYEQYF	TGCAGTGCTTTCGGGACAGAATCCTACGAGCAGTACTTC